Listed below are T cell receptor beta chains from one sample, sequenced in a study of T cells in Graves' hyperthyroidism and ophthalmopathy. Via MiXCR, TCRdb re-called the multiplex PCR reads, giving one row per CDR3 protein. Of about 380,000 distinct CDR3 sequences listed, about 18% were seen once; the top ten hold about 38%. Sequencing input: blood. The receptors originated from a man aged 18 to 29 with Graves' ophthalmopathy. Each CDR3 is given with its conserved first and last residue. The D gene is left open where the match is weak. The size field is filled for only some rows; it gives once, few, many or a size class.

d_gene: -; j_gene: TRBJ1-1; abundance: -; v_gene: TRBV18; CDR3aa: CASSHSTTYTEAFF; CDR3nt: TGTGCCAGCTCACATTCCACGACTTACACTGAAGCTTTCTTT
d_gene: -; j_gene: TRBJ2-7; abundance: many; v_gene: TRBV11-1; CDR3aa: CASSLGTLVSRFPEQYF; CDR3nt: TGTGCCAGCAGCTTAGGGACACTCGTCAGCCGTTTCCCGGAGCAGTACTTC
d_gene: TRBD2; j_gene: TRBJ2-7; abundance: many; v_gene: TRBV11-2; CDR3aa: CASSSQLAGGLEQYF; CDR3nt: TGTGCCAGCAGCTCCCAACTAGCGGGGGGGCTTGAGCAGTACTTC
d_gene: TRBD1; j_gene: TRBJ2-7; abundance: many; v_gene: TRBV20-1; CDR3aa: CSARVFGTGSYEQYF; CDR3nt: TGCAGTGCTAGAGTCTTTGGGACAGGGAGCTACGAGCAGTACTTC
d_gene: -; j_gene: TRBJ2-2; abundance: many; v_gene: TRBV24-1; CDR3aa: CATSDLPGTGELFF; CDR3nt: TGTGCCACCAGTGATTTACCCGGAACCGGGGAGCTGTTTTTT
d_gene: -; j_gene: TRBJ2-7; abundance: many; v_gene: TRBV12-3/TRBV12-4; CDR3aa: CASSFGAVTYYEQYF; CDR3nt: TGTGCCAGCAGCTTTGGGGCGGTGACTTATTACGAGCAGTACTTC
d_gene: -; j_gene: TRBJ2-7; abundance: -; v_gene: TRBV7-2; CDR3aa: CASTPLGPYEQYF; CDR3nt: TGTGCCAGTACACCACTGGGTCCCTACGAGCAGTACTTC
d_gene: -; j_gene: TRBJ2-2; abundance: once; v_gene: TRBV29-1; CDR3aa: CSVRSGDTGELFF; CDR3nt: TGCAGCGTGCGAAGTGGGGACACCGGGGAGCTGTTTTTT
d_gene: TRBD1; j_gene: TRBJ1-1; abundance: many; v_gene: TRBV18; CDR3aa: CASSPLPPGQGYEAFF; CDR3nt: TGTGCCAGCTCACCGCTCCCACCGGGACAGGGCTATGAAGCTTTCTTT
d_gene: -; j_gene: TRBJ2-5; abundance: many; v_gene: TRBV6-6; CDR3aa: CASSYRALGGQETQYF; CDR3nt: TGTGCCAGCAGTTACCGCGCGCTGGGGGGACAAGAGACCCAGTACTTC
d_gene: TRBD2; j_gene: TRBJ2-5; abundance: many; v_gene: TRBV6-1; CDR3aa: CASSEAGGQETQYF; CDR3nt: TGTGCCAGCAGTGAAGCGGGGGGGCAAGAGACCCAGTACTTC
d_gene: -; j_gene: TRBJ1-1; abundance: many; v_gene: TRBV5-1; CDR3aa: CASSPTAGDTEAFF; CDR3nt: TGCGCCAGCAGCCCCACGGCAGGGGACACTGAAGCTTTCTTT
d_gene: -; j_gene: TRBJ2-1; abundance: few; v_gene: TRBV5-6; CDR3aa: CASREMSSYNEQFF; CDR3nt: TGTGCCAGCAGGGAGATGAGCTCCTACAATGAGCAGTTCTTC
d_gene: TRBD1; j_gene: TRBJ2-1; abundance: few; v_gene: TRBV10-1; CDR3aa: CASSDRGRDEQFF; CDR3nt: TGCGCCAGCAGCGACAGGGGGCGAGATGAGCAGTTCTTC
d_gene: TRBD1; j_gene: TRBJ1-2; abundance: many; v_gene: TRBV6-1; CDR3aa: CASSQRTGNYGYTF; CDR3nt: TGTGCCAGCAGCCAGCGGACAGGGAATTATGGCTACACCTTC
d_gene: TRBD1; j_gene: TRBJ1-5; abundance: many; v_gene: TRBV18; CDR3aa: CASSPQGAGNQPQHF; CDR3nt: TGTGCCAGCTCACCACAGGGGGCTGGCAATCAGCCCCAGCATTTT
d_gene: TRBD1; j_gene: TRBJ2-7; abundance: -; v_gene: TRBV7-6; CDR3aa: CASSLVVGTGLYNEQYF; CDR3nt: TGTGCCAGCAGCTTAGTGGTCGGGACAGGTCTTTACAATGAGCAGTACTTC
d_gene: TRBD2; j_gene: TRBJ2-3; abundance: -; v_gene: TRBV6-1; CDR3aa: CASSWLADASTDTQYF; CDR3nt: TGTGCCAGCAGTTGGCTAGCGGACGCGAGCACAGATACGCAGTATTTT
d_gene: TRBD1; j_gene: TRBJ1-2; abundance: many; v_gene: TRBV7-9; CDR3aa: CASSVDSGGPGYGYTF; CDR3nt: TGTGCCAGCAGCGTAGACTCAGGGGGCCCCGGCTATGGCTACACCTTC
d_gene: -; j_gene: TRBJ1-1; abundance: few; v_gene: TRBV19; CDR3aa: CASSIDLTGSNTEAFF; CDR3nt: TGTGCCAGTAGTATAGATCTGACAGGATCGAACACTGAAGCTTTCTTT
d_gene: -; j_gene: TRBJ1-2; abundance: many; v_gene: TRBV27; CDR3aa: CASHPLTLGVGYTF; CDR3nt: TGTGCCAGCCATCCTTTAACCCTCGGAGTAGGCTACACCTTC
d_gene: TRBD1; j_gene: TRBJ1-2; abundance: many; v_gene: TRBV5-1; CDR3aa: CASSRQGVLDGYTF; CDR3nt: TGCGCCAGCAGCCGACAGGGGGTCTTGGATGGCTACACCTTC
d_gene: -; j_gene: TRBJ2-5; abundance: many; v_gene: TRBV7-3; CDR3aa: CASSLMGSFQETQYF; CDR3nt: TGTGCCAGCAGCTTAATGGGCTCGTTTCAAGAGACCCAGTACTTC
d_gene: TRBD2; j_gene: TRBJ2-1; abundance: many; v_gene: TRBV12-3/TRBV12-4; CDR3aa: CASRYLAGANEQFF; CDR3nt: TGTGCCAGCCGTTACCTAGCGGGGGCCAATGAGCAGTTCTTC
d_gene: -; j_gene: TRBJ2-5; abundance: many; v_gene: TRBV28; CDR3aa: CASRGTETQYF; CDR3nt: TGTGCCAGCAGGGGCACGGAGACCCAGTACTTC
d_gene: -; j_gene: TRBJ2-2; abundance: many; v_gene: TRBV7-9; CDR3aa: CASSLRLAGELFF; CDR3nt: TGTGCCAGCAGCTTACGGCTGGCCGGGGAGCTGTTTTTT
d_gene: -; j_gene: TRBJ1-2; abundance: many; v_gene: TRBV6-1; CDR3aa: CASSEGGDGYTF; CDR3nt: TGTGCCAGCAGTGAGGGCGGCGATGGCTACACCTTC
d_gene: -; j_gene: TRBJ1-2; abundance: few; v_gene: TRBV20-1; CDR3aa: CSARSPGNYGYTF; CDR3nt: TGCAGTGCTAGAAGTCCAGGGAACTATGGCTACACCTTC
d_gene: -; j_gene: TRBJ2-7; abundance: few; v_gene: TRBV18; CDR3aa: CASSPVTGGYEQYF; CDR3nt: TGTGCCAGCTCACCAGTAACAGGCGGCTACGAGCAGTACTTC
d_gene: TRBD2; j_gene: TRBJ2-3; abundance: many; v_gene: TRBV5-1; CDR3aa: CASSQSGGADTQYF; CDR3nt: TGCGCCAGCAGCCAGAGCGGGGGAGCAGATACGCAGTATTTT
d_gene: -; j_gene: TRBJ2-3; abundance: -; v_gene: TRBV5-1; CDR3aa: CASSLVLAGLTDTQYF; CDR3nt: TGCGCCAGCAGCTTGGTTTTGGCGGGCCTCACAGATACGCAGTATTTT
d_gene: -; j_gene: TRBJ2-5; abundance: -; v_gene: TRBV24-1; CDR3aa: CATSEAGHQETQYF; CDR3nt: TGTGCCACCAGTGAGGCCGGACACCAAGAGACCCAGTACTTC
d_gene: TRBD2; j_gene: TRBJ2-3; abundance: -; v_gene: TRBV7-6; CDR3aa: CAGSSAGGVPVDTQYF; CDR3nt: TGTGCCGGCAGCTCAGCTGGGGGGGTTCCGGTAGATACGCAGTATTTT